This T cell receptor (beta chain) emerged from a study of shared T cell receptors in the human thymus. Clones were read by immunoSEQ multiplex PCR, and TCRdb kept only the in-frame ones, dropping some. The sample carries about 660,000 clones, around 87% recorded once. The sample was also linked to a second study, of human thymus T cells.

The sequence came from a boy younger than two with a congenital heart defect. Sequencing input: thymocytes.

Here the CDR3 reads CASGLLQREGGNEQFF. The DNA of the CDR3 is TGCGCCAGCGGGCTCTTACAGCGGGAGGGGGGCAATGAGCAGTTCTTC. V and J are TRBV10-2 and TRBJ2-1; TRBD2 agrees at 10 bases. The length of the CDR3 is 16 residues. After removal of 8 bases from V and 6 bases from J, the junction contained 13 bases not matched to a gene. Looked up from germline, CDR1 is WSHSY and CDR2 is SAAADI.